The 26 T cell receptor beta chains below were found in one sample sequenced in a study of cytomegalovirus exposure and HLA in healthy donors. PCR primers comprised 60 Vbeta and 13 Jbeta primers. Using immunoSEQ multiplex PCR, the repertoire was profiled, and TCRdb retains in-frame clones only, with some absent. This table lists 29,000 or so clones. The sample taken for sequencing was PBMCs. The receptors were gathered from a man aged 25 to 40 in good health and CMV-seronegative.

The CDR3 nucleotides read TGTGCCACCAGCATTGGACAGGGGGGGTACGAGCAGTACTTC. It yields the protein CATSIGQGGYEQYF. V usage is TRBV15 and J usage is TRBJ2-7, with TRBD1 matching 10 bases. V was pared by 4 bases and J by 4 bases, with 4 bases of the junction left unmatched. The CDR3 is 14 residues long. Germline-derived CDR1 and CDR2 are LNHNV and YYDKDF (reference sequence).

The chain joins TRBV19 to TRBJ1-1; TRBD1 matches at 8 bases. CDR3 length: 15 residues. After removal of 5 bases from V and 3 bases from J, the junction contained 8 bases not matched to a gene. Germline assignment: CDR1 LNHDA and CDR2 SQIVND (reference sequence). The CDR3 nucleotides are TGTGCCAGTAGTCTGGCCCAGGGGGCGGACACTGAAGCTTTCTTT. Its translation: CASSLAQGADTEAFF.

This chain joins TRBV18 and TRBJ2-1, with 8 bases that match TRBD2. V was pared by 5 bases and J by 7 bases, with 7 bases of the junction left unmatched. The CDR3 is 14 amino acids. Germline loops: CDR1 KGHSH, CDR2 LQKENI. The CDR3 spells CASSYSGSGNEQFF. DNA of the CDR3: TGTGCCAGCTCATACAGCGGGAGCGGGAATGAGCAGTTCTTC.

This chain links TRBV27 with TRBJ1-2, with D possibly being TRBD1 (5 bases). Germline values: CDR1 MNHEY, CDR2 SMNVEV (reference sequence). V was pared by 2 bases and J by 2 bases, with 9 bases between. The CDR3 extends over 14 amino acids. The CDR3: CASSLIGANYGYTF. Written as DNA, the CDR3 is TGTGCCAGCAGTTTAATTGGGGCGAACTATGGCTACACCTTC.

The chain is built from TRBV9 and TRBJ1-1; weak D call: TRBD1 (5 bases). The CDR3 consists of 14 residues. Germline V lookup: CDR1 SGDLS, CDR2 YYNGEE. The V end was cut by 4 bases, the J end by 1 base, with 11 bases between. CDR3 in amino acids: CASSLAGGNTEAFF. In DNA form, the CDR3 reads TGTGCCAGCAGCCTTGCCGGGGGGAACACTGAAGCTTTCTTT.

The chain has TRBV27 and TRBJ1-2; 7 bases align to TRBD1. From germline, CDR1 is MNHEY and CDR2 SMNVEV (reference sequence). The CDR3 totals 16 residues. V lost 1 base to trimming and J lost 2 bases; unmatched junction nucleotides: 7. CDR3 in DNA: TGTGCCAGCAGTTTATTTTCGGCAGGGGGAAACTATGGCTACACCTTC. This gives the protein CASSLFSAGGNYGYTF.

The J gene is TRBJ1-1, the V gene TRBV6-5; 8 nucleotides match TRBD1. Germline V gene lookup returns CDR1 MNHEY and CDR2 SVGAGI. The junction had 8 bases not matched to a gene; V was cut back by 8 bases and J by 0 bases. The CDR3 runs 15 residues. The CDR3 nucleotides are TGTGCCAGCGGCCCTTCAGGGGGCATGAACACTGAAGCTTTCTTT. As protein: CASGPSGGMNTEAFF.

CDR3 DNA: TGTGCCAGCAGTATCCCCGTCCTTCCCAATCAGCCCCAGCATTTT. Amino acids: CASSIPVLPNQPQHF. V and J are TRBV28 and TRBJ1-5; D is undetermined. This CDR3 comprises 15 residues. CDR1 and CDR2 from the germline V gene are MDHEN and SYDVKM. V lost 5 bases and J 3 bases, leaving 14 bases between the germline ends.

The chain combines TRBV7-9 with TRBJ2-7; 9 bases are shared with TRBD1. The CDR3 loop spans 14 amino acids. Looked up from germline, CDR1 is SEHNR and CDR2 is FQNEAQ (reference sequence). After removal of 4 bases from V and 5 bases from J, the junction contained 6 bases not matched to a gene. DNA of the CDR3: TGTGCCAGCAGCTCCCCGGGACAGGGCCACGAGCAGTACTTC. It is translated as CASSSPGQGHEQYF.

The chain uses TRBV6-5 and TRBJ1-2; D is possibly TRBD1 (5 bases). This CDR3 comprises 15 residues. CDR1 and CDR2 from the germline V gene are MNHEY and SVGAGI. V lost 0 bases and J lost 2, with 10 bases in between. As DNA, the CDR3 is TGTGCCAGCAGTTACTCGGGGCAGGGAAACTATGGCTACACCTTC. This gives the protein CASSYSGQGNYGYTF.

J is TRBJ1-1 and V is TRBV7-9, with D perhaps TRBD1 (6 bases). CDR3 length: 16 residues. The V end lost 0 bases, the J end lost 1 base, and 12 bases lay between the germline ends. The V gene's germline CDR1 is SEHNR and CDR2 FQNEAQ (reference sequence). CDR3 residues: CASSLAGGRKNTEAFF. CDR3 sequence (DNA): TGTGCCAGCAGCTTAGCCGGGGGGCGTAAGAACACTGAAGCTTTCTTT.

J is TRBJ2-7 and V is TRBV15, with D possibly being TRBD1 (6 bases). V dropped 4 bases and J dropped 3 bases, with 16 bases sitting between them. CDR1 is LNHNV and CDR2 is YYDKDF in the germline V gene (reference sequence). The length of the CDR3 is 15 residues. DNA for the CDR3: TGTGCCACCAGCACCGGCGGACAGAACGGCTACGAGCAGTACTTC. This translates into CATSTGGQNGYEQYF. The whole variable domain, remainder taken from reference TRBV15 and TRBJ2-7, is DAMVIQNPRYQVTQFGKPVTLSCSQTLNHNVMYWYQQKSSQAPKLLFHYYDKDFNNEADTPDNFQSRRPNTSFCFLDIRSPGLGDTAMYLCATSTGGQNGYEQYFGPGTRLTVT.

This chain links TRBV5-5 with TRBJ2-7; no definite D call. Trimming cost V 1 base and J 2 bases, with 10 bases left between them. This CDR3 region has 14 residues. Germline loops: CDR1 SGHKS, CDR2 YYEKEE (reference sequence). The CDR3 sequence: CASSLSVETYEQYF. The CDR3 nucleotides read TGTGCCAGCAGCTTGTCAGTCGAAACCTACGAGCAGTACTTC. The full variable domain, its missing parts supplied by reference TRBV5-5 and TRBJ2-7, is DAGVTQSPTHLIKTRGQQVTLRCSPISGHKSVSWYQQVLGQGPQFIFQYYEKEERGRGNFPDRFSARQFPNYSSELNVNALLLGDSALYLCASSLSVETYEQYFGPGTRLTVT.

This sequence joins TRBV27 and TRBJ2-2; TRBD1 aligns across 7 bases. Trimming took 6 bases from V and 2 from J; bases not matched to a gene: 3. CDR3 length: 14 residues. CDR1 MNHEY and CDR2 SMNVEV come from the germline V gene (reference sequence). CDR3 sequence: CASSRDRNTGELFF. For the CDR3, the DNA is TGTGCCAGCAGCCGGGACAGAAACACCGGGGAGCTGTTTTTT.

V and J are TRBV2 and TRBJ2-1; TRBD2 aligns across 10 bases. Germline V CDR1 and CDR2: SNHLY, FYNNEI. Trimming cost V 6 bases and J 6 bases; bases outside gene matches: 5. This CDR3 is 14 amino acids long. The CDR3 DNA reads TGTGCCAGCAGGAACGAGCGGGGGGGCAATGAGCAGTTCTTC. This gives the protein CASRNERGGNEQFF. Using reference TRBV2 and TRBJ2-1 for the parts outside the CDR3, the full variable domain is EPEVTQTPSHQVTQMGQEVILRCVPISNHLYFYWYRQILGQKVEFLVSFYNNEISEKSEIFDDQFSVERPDGSNFTLKIRSTKLEDSAMYFCASRNERGGNEQFFGPGTRLTVL.

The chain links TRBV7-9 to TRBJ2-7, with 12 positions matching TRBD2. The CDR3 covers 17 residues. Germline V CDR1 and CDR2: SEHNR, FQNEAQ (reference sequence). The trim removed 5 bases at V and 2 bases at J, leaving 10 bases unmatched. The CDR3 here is CASSRTGLAGPTYEQYF. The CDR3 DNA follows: TGTGCCAGCAGCCGCACCGGACTAGCGGGGCCCACCTACGAGCAGTACTTC.

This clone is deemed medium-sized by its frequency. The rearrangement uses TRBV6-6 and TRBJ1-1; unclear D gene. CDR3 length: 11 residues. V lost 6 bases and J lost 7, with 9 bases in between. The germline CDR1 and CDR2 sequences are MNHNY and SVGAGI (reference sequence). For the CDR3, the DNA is TGTGCCAGCAGGGGCTCCAGTGAAGCTTTCTTT. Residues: CASRGSSEAFF.

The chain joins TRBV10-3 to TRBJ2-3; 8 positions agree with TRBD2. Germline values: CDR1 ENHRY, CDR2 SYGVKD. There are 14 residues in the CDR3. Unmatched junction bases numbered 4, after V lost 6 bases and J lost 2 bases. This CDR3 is CAISLSGNTDTQYF. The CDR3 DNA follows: TGTGCCATCAGCCTTAGCGGGAACACAGATACGCAGTATTTT.

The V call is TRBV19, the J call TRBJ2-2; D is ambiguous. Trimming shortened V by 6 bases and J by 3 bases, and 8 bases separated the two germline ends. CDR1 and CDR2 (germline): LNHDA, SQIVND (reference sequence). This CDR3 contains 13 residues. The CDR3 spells CASSNSDTGELFF. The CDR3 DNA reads TGTGCCAGTAGCAACTCGGACACCGGGGAGCTGTTTTTT.

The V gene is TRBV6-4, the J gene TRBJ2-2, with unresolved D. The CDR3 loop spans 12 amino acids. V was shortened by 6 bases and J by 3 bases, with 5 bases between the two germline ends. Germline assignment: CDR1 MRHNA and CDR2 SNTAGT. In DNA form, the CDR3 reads TGTGCCAGCAGAGAGGACACCGGGGAGCTGTTTTTT. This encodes CASREDTGELFF.

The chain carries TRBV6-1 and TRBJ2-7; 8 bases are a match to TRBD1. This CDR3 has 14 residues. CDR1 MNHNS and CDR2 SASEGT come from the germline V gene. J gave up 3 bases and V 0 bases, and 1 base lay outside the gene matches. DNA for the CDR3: TGTGCCAGCAGTGAAGCGGGGACAGGCTACGAGCAGTACTTC. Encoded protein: CASSEAGTGYEQYF.

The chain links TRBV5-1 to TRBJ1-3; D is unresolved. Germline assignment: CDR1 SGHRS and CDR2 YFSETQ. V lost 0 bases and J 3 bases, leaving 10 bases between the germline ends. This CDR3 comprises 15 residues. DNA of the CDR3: TGCGCCAGCAGCTTGGCCCCAGATAATGGAAACACCATATATTTT. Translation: CASSLAPDNGNTIYF.

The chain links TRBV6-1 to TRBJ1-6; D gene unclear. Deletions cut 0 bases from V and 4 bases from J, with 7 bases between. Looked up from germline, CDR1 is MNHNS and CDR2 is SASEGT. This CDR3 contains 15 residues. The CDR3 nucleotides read TGTGCCAGCAGTGAAGCCACAGATTATAATTCACCCCTCCACTTT. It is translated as CASSEATDYNSPLHF.

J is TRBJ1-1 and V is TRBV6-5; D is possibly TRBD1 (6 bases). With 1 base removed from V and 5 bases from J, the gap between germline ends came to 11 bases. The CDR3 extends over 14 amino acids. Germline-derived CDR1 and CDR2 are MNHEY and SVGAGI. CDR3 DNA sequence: TGTGCCAGCAGTTACTATGAGGGGGGGACTGAAGCTTTCTTT. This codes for CASSYYEGGTEAFF.

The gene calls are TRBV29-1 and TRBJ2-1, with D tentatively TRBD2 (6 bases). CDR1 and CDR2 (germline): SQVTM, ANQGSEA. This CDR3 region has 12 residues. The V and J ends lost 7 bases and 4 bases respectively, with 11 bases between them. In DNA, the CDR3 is TGCAGCGAACGAAGCGGGTACAATGAGCAGTTCTTC. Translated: CSERSGYNEQFF.

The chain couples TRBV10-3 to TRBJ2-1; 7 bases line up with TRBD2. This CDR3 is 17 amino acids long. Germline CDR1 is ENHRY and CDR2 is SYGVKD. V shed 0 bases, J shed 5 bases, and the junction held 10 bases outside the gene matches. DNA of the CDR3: TGTGCCATCAGTGAGTCTGGGGGAGGGAATGGAGACAATGAGCAGTTCTTC. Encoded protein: CAISESGGGNGDNEQFF.